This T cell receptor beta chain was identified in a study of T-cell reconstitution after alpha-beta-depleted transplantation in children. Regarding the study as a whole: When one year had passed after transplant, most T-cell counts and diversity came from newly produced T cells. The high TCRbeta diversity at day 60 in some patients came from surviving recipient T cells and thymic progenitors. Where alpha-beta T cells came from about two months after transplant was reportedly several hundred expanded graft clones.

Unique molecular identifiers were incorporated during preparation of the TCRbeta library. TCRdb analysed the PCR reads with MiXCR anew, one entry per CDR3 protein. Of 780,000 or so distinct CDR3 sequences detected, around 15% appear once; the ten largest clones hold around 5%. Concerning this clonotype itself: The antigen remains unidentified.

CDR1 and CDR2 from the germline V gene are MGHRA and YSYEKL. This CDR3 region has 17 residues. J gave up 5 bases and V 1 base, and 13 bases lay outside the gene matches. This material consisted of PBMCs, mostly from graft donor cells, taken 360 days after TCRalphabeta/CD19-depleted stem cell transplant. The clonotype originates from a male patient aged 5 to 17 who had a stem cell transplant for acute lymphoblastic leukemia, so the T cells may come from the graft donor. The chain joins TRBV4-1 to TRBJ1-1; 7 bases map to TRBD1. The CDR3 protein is CASSQGPARGLWTEAFF. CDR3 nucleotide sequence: TGCGCCAGCAGCCAAGGTCCTGCGAGGGGGCTTTGGACTGAAGCTTTCTTT.